This T cell receptor (beta chain) was identified during a study of T-cell memory formation after mild COVID-19. About the research overall: Among the donors, TCR clusters were largely specific to each donor.

Study-wide results and caveats: Pre-infection memory contained some responding clones, which suggested that cross-reactive memory had joined.

The CDR3 sequence is 16 residues long. V was trimmed by 2 bases and J by 2 bases, leaving 16 bases between them. The germline V gene has CDR1 SGHRS and CDR2 YFSETQ. This clonotype was seen more than once but under ten times. The antigen is undetermined. TCRdb re-derived calls from the 5' RACE reads in MiXCR, one entry per CDR3 protein. The sample has 270,000 or so distinct CDR3 sequences; under 20% are singletons. The clonotype originates from a man aged 18-30 years who had mild COVID-19 (a few samples of this study predate the infection). Cell type and time point are not known. Specimen: PBMCs or a T cell subset sorted from them (not recorded which). The V gene is TRBV5-1, the J gene TRBJ2-5, with D tentatively TRBD1 or TRBD2 (6 bases each). CDR3 protein: CASSFRRDTRQETQYF. The CDR3 coding sequence is TGCGCCAGCAGCTTCCGGCGGGACACTAGACAAGAGACCCAGTACTTC.